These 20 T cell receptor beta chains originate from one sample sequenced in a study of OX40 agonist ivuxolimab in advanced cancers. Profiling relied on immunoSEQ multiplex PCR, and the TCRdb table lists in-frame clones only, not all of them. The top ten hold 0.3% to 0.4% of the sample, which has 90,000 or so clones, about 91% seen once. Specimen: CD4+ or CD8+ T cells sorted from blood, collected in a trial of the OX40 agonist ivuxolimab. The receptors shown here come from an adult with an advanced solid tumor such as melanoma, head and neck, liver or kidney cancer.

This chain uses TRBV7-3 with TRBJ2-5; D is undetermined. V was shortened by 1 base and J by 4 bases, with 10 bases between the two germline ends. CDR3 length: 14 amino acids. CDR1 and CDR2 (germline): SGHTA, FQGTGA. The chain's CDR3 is CASSLNAESETQYF. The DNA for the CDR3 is TGTGCCAGCAGCTTAAACGCCGAATCAGAGACCCAGTACTTC.

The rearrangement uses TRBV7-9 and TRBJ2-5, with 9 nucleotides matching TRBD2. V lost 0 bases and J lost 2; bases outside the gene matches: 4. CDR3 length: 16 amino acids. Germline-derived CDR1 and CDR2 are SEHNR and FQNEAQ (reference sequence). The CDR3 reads CASSLAAGGGQETQYF. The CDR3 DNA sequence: TGTGCCAGCAGCTTAGCCGCGGGAGGGGGTCAAGAGACCCAGTACTTC.

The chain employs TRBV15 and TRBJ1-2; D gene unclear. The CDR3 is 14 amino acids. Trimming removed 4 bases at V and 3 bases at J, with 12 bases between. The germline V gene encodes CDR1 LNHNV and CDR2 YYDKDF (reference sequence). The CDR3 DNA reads TGTGCCACCAGCATCAGGACGATGCACTATGGCTACACCTTC. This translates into CATSIRTMHYGYTF.

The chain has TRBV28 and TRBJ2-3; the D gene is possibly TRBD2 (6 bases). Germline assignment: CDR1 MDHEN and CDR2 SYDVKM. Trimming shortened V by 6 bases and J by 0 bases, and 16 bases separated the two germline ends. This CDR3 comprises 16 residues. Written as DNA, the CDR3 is TGTGCCAGCAGCCCGGAGGGACGTCACAGCACAGATACGCAGTATTTT. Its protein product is CASSPEGRHSTDTQYF.

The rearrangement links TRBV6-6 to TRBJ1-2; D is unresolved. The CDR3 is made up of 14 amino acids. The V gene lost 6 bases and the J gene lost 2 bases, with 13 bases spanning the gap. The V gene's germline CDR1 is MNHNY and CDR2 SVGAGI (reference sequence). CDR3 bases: TGTGCCAGCAGCCCACCACGGGCAAACTATGGCTACACCTTC. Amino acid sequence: CASSPPRANYGYTF.

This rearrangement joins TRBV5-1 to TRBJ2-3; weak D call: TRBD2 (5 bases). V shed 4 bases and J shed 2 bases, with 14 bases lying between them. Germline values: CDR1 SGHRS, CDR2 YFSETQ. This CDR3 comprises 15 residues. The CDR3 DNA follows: TGCGCCAGCAGCACGGACGGGATTGACACAGATACGCAGTATTTT. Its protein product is CASSTDGIDTDTQYF.

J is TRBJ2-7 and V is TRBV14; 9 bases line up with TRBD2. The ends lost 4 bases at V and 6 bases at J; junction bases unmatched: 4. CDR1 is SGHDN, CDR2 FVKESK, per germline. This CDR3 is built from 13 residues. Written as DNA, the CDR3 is TGTGCCAGCAGCCTTCTGCGGGGGGGCGAGCAGTACTTC. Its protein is CASSLLRGGEQYF. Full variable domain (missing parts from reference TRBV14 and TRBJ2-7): EAGVTQFPSHSVIEKGQTVTLRCDPISGHDNLYWYRRVMGKEIKFLLHFVKESKQDESGMPNNRFLAERTGGTYSTLKVQPAELEDSGVYFCASSLLRGGEQYFGPGTRLTVT.

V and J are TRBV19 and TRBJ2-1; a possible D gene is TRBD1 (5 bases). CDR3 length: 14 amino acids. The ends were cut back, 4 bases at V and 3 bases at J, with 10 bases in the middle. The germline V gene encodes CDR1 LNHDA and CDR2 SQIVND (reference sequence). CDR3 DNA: TGTGCCAGTAGTAGGCAGGGAATCTACAATGAGCAGTTCTTC. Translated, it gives CASSRQGIYNEQFF.

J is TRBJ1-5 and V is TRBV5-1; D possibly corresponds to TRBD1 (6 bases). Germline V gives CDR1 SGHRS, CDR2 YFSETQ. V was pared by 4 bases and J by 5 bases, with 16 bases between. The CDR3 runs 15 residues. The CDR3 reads CASSPEQGRDQPQHF. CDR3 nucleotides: TGCGCCAGCAGCCCGGAACAGGGTCGGGATCAGCCCCAGCATTTT.

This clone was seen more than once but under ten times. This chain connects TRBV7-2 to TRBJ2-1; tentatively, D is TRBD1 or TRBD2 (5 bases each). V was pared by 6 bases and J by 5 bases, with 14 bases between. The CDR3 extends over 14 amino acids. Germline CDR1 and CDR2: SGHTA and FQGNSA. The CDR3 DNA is TGTGCCAGCAGTTGGGGACGGTCGGACAATGAGCAGTTCTTC. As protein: CASSWGRSDNEQFF.

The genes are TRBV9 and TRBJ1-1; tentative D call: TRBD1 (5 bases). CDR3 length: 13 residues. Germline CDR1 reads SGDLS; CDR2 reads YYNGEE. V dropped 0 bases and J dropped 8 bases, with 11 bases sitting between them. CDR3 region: CASSVEEGSEAFF. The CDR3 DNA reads TGTGCCAGCAGCGTAGAGGAGGGGAGCGAAGCTTTCTTT.

CDR3 protein: CASSSPRQGGTGELFF. CDR3 in DNA: TGTGCCAGCAGCAGTCCCAGACAGGGGGGCACCGGGGAGCTGTTTTTT. J is TRBJ2-2 and V is TRBV7-2, with TRBD1 identical over 9 bases. V shed 5 bases, J shed 4 bases, and the junction held 8 bases outside the gene matches. This CDR3 has 16 residues. Germline CDR1 is SGHTA and CDR2 is FQGNSA.

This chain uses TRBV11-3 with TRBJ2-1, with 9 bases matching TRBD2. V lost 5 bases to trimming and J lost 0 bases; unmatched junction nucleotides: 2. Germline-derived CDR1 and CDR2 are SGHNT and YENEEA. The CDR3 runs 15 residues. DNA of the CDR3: TGTGCCAGCAGCGCGGGAGGGAGCTCCTACAATGAGCAGTTCTTC. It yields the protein CASSAGGSSYNEQFF.

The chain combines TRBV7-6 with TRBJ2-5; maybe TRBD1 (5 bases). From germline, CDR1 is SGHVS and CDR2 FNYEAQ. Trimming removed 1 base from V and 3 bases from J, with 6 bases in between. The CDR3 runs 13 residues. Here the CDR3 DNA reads TGTGCCAGCAGCTTAGTAGGGGAAGAGACCCAGTACTTC. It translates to CASSLVGEETQYF.

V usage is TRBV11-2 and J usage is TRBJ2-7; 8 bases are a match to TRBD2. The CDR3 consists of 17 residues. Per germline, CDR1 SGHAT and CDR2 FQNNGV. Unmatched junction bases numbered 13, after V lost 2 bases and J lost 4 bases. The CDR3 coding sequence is TGTGCCAGCAGCTTACGGTCCTTAGCGGGAAGGAGTTACGAGCAGTACTTC. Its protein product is CASSLRSLAGRSYEQYF.

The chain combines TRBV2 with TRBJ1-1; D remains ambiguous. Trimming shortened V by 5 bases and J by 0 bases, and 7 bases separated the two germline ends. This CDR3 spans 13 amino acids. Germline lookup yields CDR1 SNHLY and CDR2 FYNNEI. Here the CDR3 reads CASSWGLNTEAFF. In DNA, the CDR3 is TGTGCCAGCAGTTGGGGTTTGAACACTGAAGCTTTCTTT.

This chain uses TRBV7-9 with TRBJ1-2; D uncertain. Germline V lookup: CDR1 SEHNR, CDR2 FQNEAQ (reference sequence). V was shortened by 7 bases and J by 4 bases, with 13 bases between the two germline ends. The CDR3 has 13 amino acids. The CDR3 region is CASNAGIGYGYTF. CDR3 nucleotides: TGTGCCAGCAACGCGGGGATCGGCTATGGCTACACCTTC.

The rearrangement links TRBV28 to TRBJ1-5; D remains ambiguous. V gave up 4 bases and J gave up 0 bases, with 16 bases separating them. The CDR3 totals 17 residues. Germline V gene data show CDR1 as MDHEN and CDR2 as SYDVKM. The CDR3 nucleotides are TGTGCCAGCAGTTCCTATAGCGGGTTCTATAGCAATCAGCCCCAGCATTTT. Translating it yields CASSSYSGFYSNQPQHF.

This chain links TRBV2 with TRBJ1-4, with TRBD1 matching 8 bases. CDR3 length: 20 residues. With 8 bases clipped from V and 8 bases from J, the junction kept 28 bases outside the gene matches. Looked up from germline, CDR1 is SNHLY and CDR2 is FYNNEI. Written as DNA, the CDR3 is TGTGCCAGCTGCTACGATCGGGACAGGTCGGGGGTGTGGGCAAAGGAAAAACTGTTTTTT. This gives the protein CASCYDRDRSGVWAKEKLFF.

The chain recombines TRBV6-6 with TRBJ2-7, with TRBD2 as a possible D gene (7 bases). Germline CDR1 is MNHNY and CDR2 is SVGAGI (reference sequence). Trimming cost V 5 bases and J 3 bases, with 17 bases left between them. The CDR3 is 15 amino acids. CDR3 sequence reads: CASSPRRGGIYEQYF. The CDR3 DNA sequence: TGTGCCAGCAGTCCACGTAGGGGGGGAATCTACGAGCAGTACTTC.